The clone carrying this TCR beta chain was detected ten times or more. The data were taken from a study of T cells in Graves' hyperthyroidism and ophthalmopathy. The V end lost 3 bases, the J end lost 1 base, and 12 bases lay between the germline ends. Germline V gives CDR1 DFQATT, CDR2 SNEGSKA (reference sequence). The CDR3 covers 14 residues. The CDR3 regions of TCR beta were amplified from RNA transcripts. The HTBI primer set served for first-round RT-PCR of the TCR CDR3. TCRdb redid the calling of the multiplex PCR reads with MiXCR, one entry per CDR3 protein. The data contain hundreds of thousands of distinct CDR3 sequences, roughly 15% of them singletons.

The sequencing sample was made of blood. The sequence derives from a woman aged 40 to 50 with Graves' ophthalmopathy. The chain recombines TRBV20-1 with TRBJ1-1; perhaps TRBD1 as D (5 bases). For the CDR3, the DNA is TGCAGTGCTAGTTGGGACTTACGGAACACTGAAGCTTTCTTT. Protein: CSASWDLRNTEAFF.